This T cell receptor beta chain was sequenced for a study of T-cell reconstitution after alpha-beta-depleted transplantation in children. Broader study findings: Surviving recipient T cells and intrathymic progenitors accounted for some patients' high TCRbeta diversity at day 60. Once a year had passed after transplant, T-cell counts and diversity came mostly from newly produced T cells. About two months after transplant, alpha-beta T cells reportedly came from several hundred expanded graft clones.

This clonotype was seen more than once but under ten times. The target antigen is unknown. V was cut by 2 bases and J by 0 bases, with 11 bases left in between. Germline CDR1 SGHTA, CDR2 FQGNSA. This CDR3 spans 16 amino acids. Unique molecular identifiers were built into the TCRbeta library. TCRdb reprocessed the PCR reads via MiXCR and lists one record per CDR3 protein. The data contain around 450,000 distinct CDR3 sequences, over 40% of them singletons. The sequence was obtained from a girl aged 2-10 years with aplastic anemia, due to receive a stem cell transplant. Sequenced here: PBMCs, sampled before TCRalphabeta/CD19-depleted stem cell transplant. This chain joins TRBV7-2 and TRBJ1-3; D is undetermined. The CDR3 loop is CASSLLGRYSGNTIYF. CDR3 DNA sequence: TGTGCCAGCAGCTTACTAGGGCGATACTCTGGAAACACCATATATTTT. Full variable domain (remainder filled in from reference TRBV7-2 and TRBJ1-3): GAGVSQSPSNKVTEKGKDVELRCDPISGHTALYWYRQSLGQGLEFLIYFQGNSAPDKSGLPSDRFSAERTGGSVSTLTIQRTQQEDSAVYLCASSLLGRYSGNTIYFGEGSWLTVV.